This paragraph reports one T cell receptor (beta chain). The antigen is unknown. Each of the donors had approximately 10 milliliters of peripheral blood drawn into EDTA-treated Vacutainer tubes. The sample is drawn from a study of blood T cells in healthy people across ages. The study, taken as a whole, reports: Unsorted PBMCs blocked a conclusive comparison of naive and antigen-experienced cells.

The CDR3 contains 17 residues. Trimming removed 10 bases from V and 0 bases from J; junction bases left unmatched: 14. Germline CDR1 is MNHEY and CDR2 is SVGEGT. Through a sample-barcoded 5' primer and a J-beta primer mix, a second PCR was run for roughly 6 to 11 cycles. Tags on each cDNA molecule came from a template-switch adaptor with 12 random nucleotides. TCRdb reanalysed the 5' RACE reads using MiXCR and keeps one entry per CDR3 protein. This sample has some 890,000 distinct CDR3 sequences, with just under 30% found just once. These data are also associated with another study on T cells of mothers and their children. That source adds: No clones detected were persistent microchimeric T cell clones.

The TCR comes from a woman aged 40 to 49 in good health. Sequenced: blood. The chain carries TRBV6-2 or TRBV6-3 and TRBJ2-3; TRBD2 aligns across 9 bases. The CDR3 DNA sequence: TGTGCCACCCATGGACCTAGCGGGGCCTCTAGCACAGATACGCAGTATTTT. Protein product: CATHGPSGASSTDTQYF.